What follows is one TCR beta chain and its context. The data belong to a study of T cell changes during pregnancy in multiple sclerosis. This CDR3 spans 16 amino acids. Germline CDR1 reads KGHSH; CDR2 reads LQKENI. Trimming took 2 bases from V and 7 from J; bases not matched to a gene: 6. TCRdb's copy holds only in-frame clones and misses some; the assay was immunoSEQ multiplex PCR. The sample includes 40,000 to 60,000 clones, around 90% of them seen just once. The receptor was isolated from a female donor with multiple sclerosis, enrolled in a pregnancy study. The specimen comprised CD4+ T cells from peripheral blood mononuclear cells, sampled in the third trimester of pregnancy. This sequence joins TRBV18 and TRBJ2-1, with 12 bases matching TRBD2. CDR3 DNA sequence: TGTGCCAGCTCACCAGGCCTAGCGGGGGGGCTTAATGAGCAGTTCTTC. Translated: CASSPGLAGGLNEQFF.